This T cell receptor (beta chain) is drawn from a study of T cells in Graves' hyperthyroidism and ophthalmopathy. Notes on this clonotype: As yet, its antigen is unknown.

General study results and limits: Expanded thyroid clonotypes (above 0.001) were mostly also found in blood. The model anticipated ophthalmopathy a median about 6.5 months pre-onset.

The CDR3 has 15 amino acids. V lost 3 bases and J lost 6; bases outside the gene matches: 5. Germline V gene sequence: CDR1 SNHLY, CDR2 FYNNEI. RNA transcripts gave rise to amplified TCR beta CDR3 regions. A set of HTBI primers served as the primers for a first-round RT-PCR of the TCR CDR3. TCRdb re-called the multiplex PCR reads through MiXCR, storing one row per CDR3 protein. The table has a few hundred thousand distinct CDR3 sequences, more than 45% seen once. This receptor was identified in an adult woman with Graves' disease, either hyperthyroidism or ophthalmopathy (not recorded which). Source material: peripheral blood or thyroid tissue (not recorded which). The rearrangement joins TRBV2 to TRBJ1-6; the match to TRBD1 covers 7 bases. The CDR3 sequence is CASSERQGGNSPLHF. CDR3 nucleotide sequence: TGTGCCAGCAGTGAGCGACAGGGTGGTAATTCACCCCTCCACTTT.